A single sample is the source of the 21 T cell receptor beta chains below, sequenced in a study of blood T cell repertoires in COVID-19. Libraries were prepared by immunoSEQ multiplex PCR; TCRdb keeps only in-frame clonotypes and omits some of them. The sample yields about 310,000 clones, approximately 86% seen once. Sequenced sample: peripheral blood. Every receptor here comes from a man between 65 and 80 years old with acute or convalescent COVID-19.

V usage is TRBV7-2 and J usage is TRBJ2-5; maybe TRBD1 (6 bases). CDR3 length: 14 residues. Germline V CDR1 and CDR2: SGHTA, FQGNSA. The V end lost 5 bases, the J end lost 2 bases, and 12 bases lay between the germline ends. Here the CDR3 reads CASSAPGQQETQYF. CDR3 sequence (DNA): TGTGCCAGCAGCGCTCCCGGACAGCAAGAGACCCAGTACTTC.

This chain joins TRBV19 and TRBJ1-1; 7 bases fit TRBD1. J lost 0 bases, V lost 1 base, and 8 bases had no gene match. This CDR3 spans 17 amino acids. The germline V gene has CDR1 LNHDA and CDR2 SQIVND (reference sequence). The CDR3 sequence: CASSIGGSGTVNTEAFF. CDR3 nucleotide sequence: TGTGCCAGTAGTATAGGCGGGTCTGGGACAGTGAACACTGAAGCTTTCTTT.

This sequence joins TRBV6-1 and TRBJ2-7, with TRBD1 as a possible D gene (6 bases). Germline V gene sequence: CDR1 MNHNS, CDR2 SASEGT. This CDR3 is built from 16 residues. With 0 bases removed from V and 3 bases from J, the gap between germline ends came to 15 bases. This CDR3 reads CASSEAVRTEYYEQYF. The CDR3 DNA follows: TGTGCCAGCAGTGAAGCCGTAAGGACAGAGTACTACGAGCAGTACTTC.

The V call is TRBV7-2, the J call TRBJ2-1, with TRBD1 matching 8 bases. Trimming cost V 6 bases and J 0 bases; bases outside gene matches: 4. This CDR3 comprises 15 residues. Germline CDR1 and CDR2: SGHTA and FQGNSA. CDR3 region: CASSRTGSSYNEQFF. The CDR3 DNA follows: TGTGCCAGCAGTCGGACAGGGAGCTCCTACAATGAGCAGTTCTTC.

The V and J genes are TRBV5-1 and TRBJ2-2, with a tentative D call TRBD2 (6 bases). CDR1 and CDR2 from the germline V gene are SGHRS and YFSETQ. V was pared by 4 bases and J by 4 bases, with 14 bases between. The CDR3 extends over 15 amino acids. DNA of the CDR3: TGCGCCAGCAGCCTGCGGGAAACGGGCACCGGGGAGCTGTTTTTT. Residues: CASSLRETGTGELFF. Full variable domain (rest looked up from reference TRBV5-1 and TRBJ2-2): KAGVTQTPRYLIKTRGQQVTLSCSPISGHRSVSWYQQTPGQGLQFLFEYFSETQRNKGNFPGRFSGRQFSNSRSEMNVSTLELGDSALYLCASSLRETGTGELFFGEGSRLTVL.

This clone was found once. This chain's CDR3 is CASGNGNRAYGYTF. The CDR3 coding sequence is TGTGCCAGCGGAAACGGGAACAGGGCATATGGCTACACCTTC. V gene TRBV7-2 combines with J gene TRBJ1-2; D is perhaps TRBD1 (6 bases). V was cut by 8 bases and J by 5 bases, with 18 bases left in between. The CDR3 consists of 14 residues. Germline-derived CDR1 and CDR2 are SGHTA and FQGNSA.

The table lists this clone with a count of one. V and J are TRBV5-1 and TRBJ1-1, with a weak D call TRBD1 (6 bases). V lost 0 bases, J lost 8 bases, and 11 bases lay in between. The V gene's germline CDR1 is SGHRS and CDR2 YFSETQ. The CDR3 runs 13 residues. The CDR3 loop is CASSLDRAEEAFF. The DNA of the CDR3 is TGCGCCAGCAGCTTGGACAGGGCCGAGGAAGCTTTCTTT.

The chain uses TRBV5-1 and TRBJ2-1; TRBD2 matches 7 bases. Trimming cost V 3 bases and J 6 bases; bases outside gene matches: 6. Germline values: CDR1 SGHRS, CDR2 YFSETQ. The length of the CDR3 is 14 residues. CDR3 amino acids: CASSSAGVANEQFF. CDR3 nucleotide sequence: TGCGCCAGCAGCTCCGCGGGAGTAGCCAATGAGCAGTTCTTC.

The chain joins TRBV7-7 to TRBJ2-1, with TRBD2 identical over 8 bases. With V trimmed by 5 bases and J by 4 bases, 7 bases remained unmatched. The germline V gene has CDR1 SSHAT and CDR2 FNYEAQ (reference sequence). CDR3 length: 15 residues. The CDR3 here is CASSETGGGYNEQFF. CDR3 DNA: TGTGCCAGCAGCGAAACGGGAGGGGGGTACAATGAGCAGTTCTTC.

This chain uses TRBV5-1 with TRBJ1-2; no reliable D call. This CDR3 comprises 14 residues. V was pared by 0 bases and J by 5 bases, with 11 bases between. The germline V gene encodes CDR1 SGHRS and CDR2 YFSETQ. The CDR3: CASSLDNRSYGYTF. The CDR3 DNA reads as TGCGCCAGCAGCTTGGACAACAGATCTTATGGCTACACCTTC.

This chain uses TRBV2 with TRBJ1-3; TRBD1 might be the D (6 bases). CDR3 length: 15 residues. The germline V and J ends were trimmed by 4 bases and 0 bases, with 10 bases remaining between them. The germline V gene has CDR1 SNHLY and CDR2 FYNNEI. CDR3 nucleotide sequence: TGTGCCAGCAGTGCAGGACAGAGCTCTGGAAACACCATATATTTT. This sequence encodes CASSAGQSSGNTIYF.

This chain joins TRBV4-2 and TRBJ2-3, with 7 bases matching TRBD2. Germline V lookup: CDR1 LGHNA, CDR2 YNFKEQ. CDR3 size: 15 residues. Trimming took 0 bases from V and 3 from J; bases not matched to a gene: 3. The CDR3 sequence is CASSQDVGLTDTQYF. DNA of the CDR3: TGTGCCAGCAGCCAAGATGTGGGACTAACAGATACGCAGTATTTT.

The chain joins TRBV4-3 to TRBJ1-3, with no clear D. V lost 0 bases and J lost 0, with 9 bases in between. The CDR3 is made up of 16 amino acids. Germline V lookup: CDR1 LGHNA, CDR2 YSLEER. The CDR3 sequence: CASSQDWLNSGNTIYF. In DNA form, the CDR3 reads TGCGCCAGCAGCCAAGATTGGCTCAACTCTGGAAACACCATATATTTT.

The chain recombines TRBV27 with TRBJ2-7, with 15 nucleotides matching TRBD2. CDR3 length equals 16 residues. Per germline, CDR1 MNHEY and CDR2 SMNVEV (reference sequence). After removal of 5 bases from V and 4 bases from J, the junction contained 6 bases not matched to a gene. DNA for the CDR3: TGTGCCAGCAGTCTCTCCGGGACTAGCGGGGGGTACGAGCAGTACTTC. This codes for CASSLSGTSGGYEQYF.

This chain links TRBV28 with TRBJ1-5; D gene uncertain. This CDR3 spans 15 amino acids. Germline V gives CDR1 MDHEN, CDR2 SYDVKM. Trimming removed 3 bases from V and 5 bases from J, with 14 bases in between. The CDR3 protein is CASSLSRWSDQPQHF. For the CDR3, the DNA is TGTGCCAGCAGTTTGTCTCGATGGTCGGATCAGCCCCAGCATTTT.

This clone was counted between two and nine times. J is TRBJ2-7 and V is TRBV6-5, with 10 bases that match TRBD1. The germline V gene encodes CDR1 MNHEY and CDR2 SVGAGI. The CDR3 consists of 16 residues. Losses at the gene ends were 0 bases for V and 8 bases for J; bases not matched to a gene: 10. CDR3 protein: CASSYSTPGQGWQQYF. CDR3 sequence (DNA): TGTGCCAGCAGTTACTCAACACCGGGACAGGGGTGGCAGCAGTACTTC.

In DNA, the CDR3 is TGTGCCAGCAGCGTGGGAAGTCCAGGGGCAGATACGCAGTATTTT. Translating gives CASSVGSPGADTQYF. The chain recombines TRBV9 with TRBJ2-3; maybe TRBD1 (6 bases). Germline CDR1 and CDR2: SGDLS and YYNGEE. Trimming shortened V by 2 bases and J by 4 bases, and 14 bases separated the two germline ends. The CDR3 extends over 15 amino acids.

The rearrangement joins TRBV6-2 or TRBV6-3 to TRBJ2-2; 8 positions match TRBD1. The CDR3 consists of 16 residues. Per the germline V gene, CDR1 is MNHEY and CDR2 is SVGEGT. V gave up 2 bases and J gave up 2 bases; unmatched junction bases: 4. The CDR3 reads CASSYTGTGNTGELFF. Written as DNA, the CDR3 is TGTGCCAGCAGTTACACTGGGACAGGAAACACCGGGGAGCTGTTTTTT.

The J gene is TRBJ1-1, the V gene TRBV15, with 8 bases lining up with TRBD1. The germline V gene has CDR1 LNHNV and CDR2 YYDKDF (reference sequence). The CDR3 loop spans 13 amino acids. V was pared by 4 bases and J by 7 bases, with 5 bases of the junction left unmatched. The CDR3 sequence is CATSKNRGNEAFF. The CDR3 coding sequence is TGTGCCACCAGCAAAAACAGGGGGAATGAAGCTTTCTTT.

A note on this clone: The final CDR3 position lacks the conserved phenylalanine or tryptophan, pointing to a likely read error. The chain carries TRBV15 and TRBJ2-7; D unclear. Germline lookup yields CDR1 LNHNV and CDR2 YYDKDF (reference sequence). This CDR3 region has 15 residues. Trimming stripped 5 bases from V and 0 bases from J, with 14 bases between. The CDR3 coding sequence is TGTGCCACCAGCGATGGCCTAGTGAGCTCCTACGAGCAGTACCTC. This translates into CATSDGLVSSYEQYL.

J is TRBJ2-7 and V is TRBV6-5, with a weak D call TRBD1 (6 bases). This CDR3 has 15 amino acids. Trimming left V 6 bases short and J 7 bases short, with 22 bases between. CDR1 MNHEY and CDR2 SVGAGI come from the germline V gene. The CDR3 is CASRSRQAGLREQYF. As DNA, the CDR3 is TGTGCCAGCAGAAGTAGACAGGCCGGCCTTAGGGAGCAGTACTTC.